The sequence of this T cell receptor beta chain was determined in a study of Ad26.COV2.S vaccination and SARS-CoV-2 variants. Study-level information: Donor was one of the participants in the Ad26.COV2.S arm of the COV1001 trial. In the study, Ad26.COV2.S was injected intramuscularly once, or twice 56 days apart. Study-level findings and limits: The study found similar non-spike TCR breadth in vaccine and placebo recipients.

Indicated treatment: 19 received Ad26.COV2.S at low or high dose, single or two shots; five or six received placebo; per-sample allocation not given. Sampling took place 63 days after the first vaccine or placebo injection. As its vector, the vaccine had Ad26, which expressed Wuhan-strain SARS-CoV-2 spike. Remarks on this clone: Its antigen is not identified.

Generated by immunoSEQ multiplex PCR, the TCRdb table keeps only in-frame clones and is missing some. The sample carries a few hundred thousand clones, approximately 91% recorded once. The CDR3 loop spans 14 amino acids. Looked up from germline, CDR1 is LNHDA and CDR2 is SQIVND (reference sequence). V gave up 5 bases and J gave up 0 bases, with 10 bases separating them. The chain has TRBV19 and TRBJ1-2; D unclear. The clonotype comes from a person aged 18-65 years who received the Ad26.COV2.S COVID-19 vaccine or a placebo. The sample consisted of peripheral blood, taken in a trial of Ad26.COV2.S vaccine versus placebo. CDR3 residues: CASSFKYTNYGYTF. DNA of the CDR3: TGTGCCAGTAGTTTCAAGTACACTAACTATGGCTACACCTTC.